The sequence of this T cell receptor beta chain was determined in a study of blood T cell repertoires in COVID-19. Across the study: Donors in the United States, Italy and Spain gave samples during acute or convalescent COVID-19. Sample material is recorded as cDNA or gDNA derived from T cells, B-cell-depleted T cells, or PBMCs.

Authors' methods: Amplification with reference gene primers provided the estimates of nucleated cell counts. TCRdb's table, derived via immunoSEQ multiplex PCR, lists solely in-frame clones and lacks some. The DNA gave D and trimming, while V, J and clone size come from that table. The profile shows some 670,000 clones, 85% to 90% of them singletons. Losses at the gene ends were 4 bases for V and 1 base for J; bases not matched to a gene: 6. The CDR3 is made up of 16 amino acids. The V gene's germline CDR1 is MNHEY and CDR2 SVGEGT. Material for sequencing was peripheral blood. The sequence derives from a woman between 18 and 29 years old with acute or convalescent COVID-19. The V and J genes are TRBV6-2 or TRBV6-3 and TRBJ2-7, with 11 positions matching TRBD2. The DNA of the CDR3 is TGTGCCAGCAGTTCGGCCGGGACTAGCGGTTCCTACGAGCAGTACTTC. Translation: CASSSAGTSGSYEQYF.